The 26 T cell receptor beta chains below all came from one sample that was sequenced in a study of shared clonotypes between healthy human individuals. Positively selected for CCR7, the CD45RO-negative cells used as naive CD8 cells excluded terminally differentiated effector memory CD45RA+ cells. The method was immunoSEQ multiplex PCR; TCRdb's version includes in-frame clones alone and lacks a portion of them. The sample lists 1.5 million to 2.5 million clones; approximately 95% were seen once. The sample comprised naive CD8+ T cells sorted from blood. These receptors were obtained from a man aged 18 to 35 in good health.

The chain recombines TRBV29-1 with TRBJ2-5, with D possibly called TRBD1 or TRBD2 (6 bases each). This CDR3 is built from 13 residues. V lost 1 base and J lost 4, with 10 bases in between. Germline V lookup: CDR1 SQVTM, CDR2 ANQGSEA. The CDR3 sequence: CSVEGRGVETQYF. Written as DNA, the CDR3 is TGCAGCGTTGAAGGAAGGGGGGTAGAGACCCAGTACTTC.

In the case of this clone: Other DNA sequences within the sample encode an identical CDR3. V is TRBV6-5 and J is TRBJ2-7, with D possibly TRBD2 on 5 matching bases. The germline CDR1 and CDR2 sequences are MNHEY and SVGAGI. The CDR3 sequence is 12 residues long. V shed 5 bases and J shed 3 bases, with 8 bases lying between them. CDR3 DNA sequence: TGTGCCAGCAGTCCCGGGAACTACGAGCAGTACTTC. Residues: CASSPGNYEQYF.

In regard to this clone: At the DNA level, this CDR3 is encoded by other sequences in the same sample as well. The V gene is TRBV19, the J gene TRBJ1-2, with D tentatively TRBD1 (6 bases). CDR1 and CDR2 (germline): LNHDA, SQIVND (reference sequence). This CDR3 contains 14 residues. Trimming removed 3 bases from V and 3 bases from J, with 11 bases in between. The CDR3 sequence: CASSILRTDYGYTF. CDR3 DNA sequence: TGTGCCAGTAGTATCCTAAGGACAGACTATGGCTACACCTTC.

The CDR3 coding sequence is TGTGCCAGCAGCTTGGACAGTCTCGGGGAGCAGTACTTC. This encodes CASSLDSLGEQYF. The V and J genes are TRBV5-5 and TRBJ2-7, with no clear D. Trimming left V 0 bases short and J 7 bases short, with 11 bases between. Germline CDR1 reads SGHKS; CDR2 reads YYEKEE (reference sequence). CDR3 length: 13 amino acids.

The chain employs TRBV7-6 and TRBJ2-7, with TRBD2 as a possible D gene (6 bases). Trimming cost V 4 bases and J 1 base, with 11 bases left between them. Looked up from germline, CDR1 is SGHVS and CDR2 is FNYEAQ. This CDR3 spans 14 amino acids. CDR3 nucleotides: TGTGCCAGCAGCTCGGAGGGTCTATCCTACGAGCAGTACTTC. As protein: CASSSEGLSYEQYF.

This clone has just one count. The CDR3 bases are TGTGCCAGCACAGCAGATTCAGGGGGCGGGTACAATGAGCAGTTCTTC. Its translation: CASTADSGGGYNEQFF. The chain employs TRBV13 and TRBJ2-1; 8 bases line up with TRBD1. Per germline, CDR1 PRHDT and CDR2 FYEKMQ (reference sequence). The CDR3 has 16 amino acids. J gave up 4 bases and V 7 bases, and 12 bases lay outside the gene matches.

Of note for this clone: Different DNA sequences within this sample yield the same CDR3. V gene TRBV28 combines with J gene TRBJ1-1; D unclear. The CDR3 is made up of 10 amino acids. In germline, CDR1 is MDHEN, CDR2 SYDVKM. V was cut by 3 bases and J by 4 bases, with 0 bases left in between. CDR3 nucleotides: TGTGCCAGCAGTTTCACTGAAGCTTTCTTT. Translation gives CASSFTEAFF.

The chain joins TRBV14 to TRBJ2-7; TRBD1 aligns across 8 bases. This CDR3 has 18 residues. CDR1 and CDR2 (germline): SGHDN, FVKESK. The V gene end was trimmed by 0 bases and the J gene end by 3 bases; junction bases not matched to a gene: 13. Written as DNA, the CDR3 is TGTGCCAGCAGCCAAGATAACCCCCGGACAGGGCCGTTCTACGAGCAGTACTTC. It specifies CASSQDNPRTGPFYEQYF.

V gene TRBV29-1 combines with J gene TRBJ2-2; D is possibly TRBD2 (5 bases). The CDR3 consists of 15 residues. Germline loops: CDR1 SQVTM, CDR2 ANQGSEA. Trimming took 0 bases from V and 0 from J, leaving 8 bases between them. This CDR3 reads CSVEETTANTGELFF. The CDR3 region has the DNA TGCAGCGTTGAAGAGACTACCGCGAACACCGGGGAGCTGTTTTTT.

The rearrangement links TRBV11-3 to TRBJ2-1, with D hard to call. In germline, CDR1 is SGHNT, CDR2 YENEEA. The CDR3 contains 17 residues. V was clipped by 2 bases and J by 1 base, with 15 bases between them. The CDR3 DNA reads TGTGCCAGCAGCTTATATACGGGCGTGGGGTCCTACAATGAGCAGTTCTTC. Translation: CASSLYTGVGSYNEQFF.

J is TRBJ2-2 and V is TRBV19; 12 nucleotides agree with TRBD2. The germline V gene has CDR1 LNHDA and CDR2 SQIVND (reference sequence). The V and J ends lost 4 bases and 5 bases, in that order; junction bases with no gene match: 5. This CDR3 is 16 amino acids long. In DNA form, the CDR3 reads TGTGCCAGTAGTAAGGGGACTAGCGGGTATACCGGGGAGCTGTTTTTT. Translation: CASSKGTSGYTGELFF.

The chain recombines TRBV27 with TRBJ2-7; TRBD2 matches 12 bases. V was pared by 8 bases and J by 3 bases, with 14 bases of the junction left unmatched. CDR3 size: 17 residues. CDR1 and CDR2 (germline): MNHEY, SMNVEV (reference sequence). The CDR3, as DNA: TGTGCCAGCGGGTCACTAGCGGGGGGTCCTCAGCTCTACGAGCAGTACTTC. This sequence encodes CASGSLAGGPQLYEQYF.

V gene TRBV5-4 combines with J gene TRBJ2-7; no definite D call. Trimming took off 3 bases at V and 7 bases at J, with 11 bases between the two ends. Germline CDR1 is SGHNT and CDR2 is YYREEE (reference sequence). The CDR3 length is 12 residues. The CDR3 is CASSSPPLEQYF. The CDR3 DNA is TGTGCCAGCAGCTCGCCCCCTTTGGAGCAGTACTTC.

The chain uses TRBV28 and TRBJ2-2; unclear D gene. Germline V gene data show CDR1 as MDHEN and CDR2 as SYDVKM. This CDR3 comprises 16 residues. Trimming pared 2 bases from V and 6 bases from J, leaving 16 bases between. Here the CDR3 DNA reads TGTGCCAGCAGTTTACATCCAGAAGGAATGGCCGGGGAGCTGTTTTTT. It encodes CASSLHPEGMAGELFF.

The chain recombines TRBV27 with TRBJ1-4; unclear D gene. The V and J ends lost 3 bases and 8 bases respectively, with 10 bases between them. CDR3 length: 13 residues. Germline V gene data show CDR1 as MNHEY and CDR2 as SMNVEV (reference sequence). CDR3 sequence (DNA): TGTGCCAGCAGTTTTGGCGTCACCGAAAAACTGTTTTTT. Amino acid sequence: CASSFGVTEKLFF.

This clone was counted a single time. The V call is TRBV4-1, the J call TRBJ1-2; 7 positions match TRBD1. Germline loops: CDR1 MGHRA, CDR2 YSYEKL. After removal of 4 bases from V and 5 bases from J, the junction contained 7 bases not matched to a gene. This CDR3 region has 14 residues. The CDR3 reads CASSRGTEDYGYTF. In DNA form, the CDR3 reads TGCGCCAGCAGCCGTGGGACAGAAGATTATGGCTACACCTTC.

This clone was counted once. Other DNA sequences in the sample encode the same CDR3. The chain uses TRBV4-1 and TRBJ1-1; unclear D gene. The V end was cut by 0 bases, the J end by 5 bases, with 7 bases between. Per germline, CDR1 MGHRA and CDR2 YSYEKL. The CDR3 contains 13 residues. CDR3 bases: TGCGCCAGCAGCCAAGATCGGGAGACTGAAGCTTTCTTT. Its translation: CASSQDRETEAFF.

This chain connects TRBV30 to TRBJ1-2; D is ambiguous. This CDR3 contains 14 residues. Germline V gene data show CDR1 as GTSNPN and CDR2 as SVGIG (reference sequence). Deletions cut 2 bases from V and 2 bases from J, with 12 bases between. CDR3 coding DNA: TGTGCCTGGAGTCTCCCCGGGCTGAACTATGGCTACACCTTC. Translation: CAWSLPGLNYGYTF. The complete variable domain, with remaining parts taken from reference TRBV30 and TRBJ1-2, reads SQTIHQWPATLVQPVGSPLSLECTVEGTSNPNLYWYRQAAGRGLQLLFYSVGIGQISSEVPQNLSASRPQDRQFILSSKKLLLSDSGFYLCAWSLPGLNYGYTFGSGTRLTVV.

The chain has TRBV9 and TRBJ2-1, with D unresolved. CDR1 is SGDLS and CDR2 is YYNGEE in the germline V gene. Trimming removed 3 bases at V and 9 bases at J, with 4 bases between. The CDR3 extends over 10 amino acids. CDR3 DNA sequence: TGTGCCAGCAGCGGGAGTGAGCAGTTCTTC. Translating it yields CASSGSEQFF.

The V and J genes are TRBV5-1 and TRBJ2-5; 8 nucleotides align to TRBD2. The CDR3 is 16 residues long. Germline assignment: CDR1 SGHRS and CDR2 YFSETQ. The junction had 8 bases not matched to a gene; V was cut back by 0 bases and J by 4 bases. CDR3 nucleotide sequence: TGCGCCAGCAGCTTGGTCGGGCGGGAGGTGGTAGAGACCCAGTACTTC. Translation gives CASSLVGREVVETQYF.

The chain joins TRBV27 to TRBJ2-7; D remains ambiguous. Trimming left V 2 bases short and J 5 bases short, with 10 bases between. The V gene's germline CDR1 is MNHEY and CDR2 SMNVEV (reference sequence). This CDR3 is built from 13 residues. DNA for the CDR3: TGTGCCAGCAGTTTAAACCTAATCCACGAGCAGTACTTC. This translates into CASSLNLIHEQYF.

The chain couples TRBV6-1 to TRBJ2-5, with D possibly being TRBD2 (6 bases). The CDR3 contains 15 residues. Trimming stripped 3 bases from V and 2 bases from J, with 13 bases between. Germline lookup yields CDR1 MNHNS and CDR2 SASEGT. CDR3 region: CASSDLPSEQETQYF. The CDR3 nucleotides read TGTGCCAGCAGTGACCTTCCTAGCGAACAAGAGACCCAGTACTTC.

The gene calls are TRBV5-6 and TRBJ1-1; 9 positions match TRBD1. Germline CDR1 and CDR2: SGHDT and YYEEEE. This CDR3 is built from 17 residues. V dropped 4 bases and J dropped 5; count of bases not matched to a gene: 15. This chain's CDR3 is CASSPSTGGYAGTEAFF. The CDR3 bases are TGTGCCAGCAGCCCCTCGACAGGGGGATATGCCGGTACTGAAGCTTTCTTT.

This sequence joins TRBV6-6 and TRBJ1-1; 10 nucleotides align to TRBD1. The CDR3 spans 16 residues. Germline V gene sequence: CDR1 MNHNY, CDR2 SVGAGI (reference sequence). Germline trimming cut 5 bases from V and 4 bases from J; bases unmatched to any gene: 10. CDR3 in amino acids: CASSQTGGGGFTEAFF. Here the CDR3 DNA reads TGTGCCAGCAGTCAGACAGGGGGCGGTGGATTCACTGAAGCTTTCTTT.

The rearrangement joins TRBV30 to TRBJ2-2; 8 bases line up with TRBD1. The junction had 5 bases not matched to a gene; V was cut back by 5 bases and J by 6 bases. The CDR3 sequence is 13 residues long. Germline-derived CDR1 and CDR2 are GTSNPN and SVGIG (reference sequence). For the CDR3, the DNA is TGTGCCTGGGACAGGGGTGGTCCCGGGGAGCTGTTTTTT. This sequence encodes CAWDRGGPGELFF.

The chain joins TRBV28 to TRBJ2-7; 11 bases fit TRBD2. Per the germline V gene, CDR1 is MDHEN and CDR2 is SYDVKM. This CDR3 has 18 residues. With 3 bases clipped from V and 2 bases from J, the junction kept 12 bases outside the gene matches. CDR3 sequence (DNA): TGTGCCAGCAGTTTGGGGCTAGCGGGGGGACTAAGACCCTACGAGCAGTACTTC. Translated: CASSLGLAGGLRPYEQYF.